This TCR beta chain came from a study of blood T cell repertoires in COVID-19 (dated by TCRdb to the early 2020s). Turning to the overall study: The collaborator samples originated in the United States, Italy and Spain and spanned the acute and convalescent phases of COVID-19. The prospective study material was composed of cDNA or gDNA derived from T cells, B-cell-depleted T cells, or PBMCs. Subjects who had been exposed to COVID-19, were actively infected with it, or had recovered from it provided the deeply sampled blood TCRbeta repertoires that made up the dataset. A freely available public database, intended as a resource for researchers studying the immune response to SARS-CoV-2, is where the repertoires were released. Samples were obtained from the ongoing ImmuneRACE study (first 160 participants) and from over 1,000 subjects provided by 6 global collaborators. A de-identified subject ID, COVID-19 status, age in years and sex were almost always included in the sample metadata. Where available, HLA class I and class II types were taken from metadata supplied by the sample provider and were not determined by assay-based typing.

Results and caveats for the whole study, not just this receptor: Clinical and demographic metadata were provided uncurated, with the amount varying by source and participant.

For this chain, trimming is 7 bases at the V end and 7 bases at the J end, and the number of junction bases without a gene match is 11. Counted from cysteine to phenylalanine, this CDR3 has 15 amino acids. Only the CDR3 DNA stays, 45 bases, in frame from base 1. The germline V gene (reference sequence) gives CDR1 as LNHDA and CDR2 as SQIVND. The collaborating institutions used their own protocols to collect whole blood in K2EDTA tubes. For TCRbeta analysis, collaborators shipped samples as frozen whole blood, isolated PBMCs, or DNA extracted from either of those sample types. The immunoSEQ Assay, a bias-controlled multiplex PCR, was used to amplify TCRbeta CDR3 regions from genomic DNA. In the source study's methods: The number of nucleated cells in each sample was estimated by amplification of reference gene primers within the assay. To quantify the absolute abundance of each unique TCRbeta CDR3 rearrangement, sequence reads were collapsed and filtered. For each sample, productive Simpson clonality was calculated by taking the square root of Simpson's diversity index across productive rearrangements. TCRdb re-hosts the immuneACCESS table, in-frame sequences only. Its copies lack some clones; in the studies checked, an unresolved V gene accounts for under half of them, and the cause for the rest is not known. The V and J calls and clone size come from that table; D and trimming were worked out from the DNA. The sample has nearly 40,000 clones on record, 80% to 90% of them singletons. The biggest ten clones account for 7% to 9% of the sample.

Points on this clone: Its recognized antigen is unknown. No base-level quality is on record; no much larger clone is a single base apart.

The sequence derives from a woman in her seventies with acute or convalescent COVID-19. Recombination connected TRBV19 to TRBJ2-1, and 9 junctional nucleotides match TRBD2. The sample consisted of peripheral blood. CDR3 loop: CASTIGLAGSNEQFF. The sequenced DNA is TGTGCCAGTACCATCGGGCTAGCGGGGTCGAATGAGCAGTTCTTC. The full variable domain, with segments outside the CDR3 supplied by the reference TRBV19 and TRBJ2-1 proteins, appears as DGGITQSPKYLFRKEGQNVTLSCEQNLNHDAMYWYRQDPGQGLRLIYYSQIVNDFQKGDIAEGYSVSREKKESFPLTVTSAQKNPTAFYLCASTIGLAGSNEQFFGPGTRLTVL.